The 27 T cell receptor beta chains in this list originate from one sample, sequenced in a study of blood T cell repertoires in COVID-19. Profiled with immunoSEQ multiplex PCR; TCRdb holds only in-frame clones, not every one. The sample lists about 140,000 clones; about 80% were seen once. The sequencing sample was made of peripheral blood. These receptors originate from a human donor in a cohort sampled during active COVID-19.

The rearrangement links TRBV29-1 to TRBJ1-1; TRBD1 aligns across 9 bases. Germline CDR1 reads SQVTM; CDR2 reads ANQGSEA. The junction had 7 bases not matched to a gene; V was cut back by 7 bases and J by 4 bases. CDR3 length: 13 residues. The CDR3, as DNA: TGCAGCGAATGGACAGGGGAAGGCACTGAAGCTTTCTTT. Its protein is CSEWTGEGTEAFF.

Here the CDR3 DNA reads TGTGCCATCAGTGAAGGCAGGGGAGTCCATAATTCACCCCTCCACTTT. This sequence encodes CAISEGRGVHNSPLHF. V and J are TRBV10-3 and TRBJ1-6; tentative D call: TRBD1 (6 bases). Deletions cut 3 bases from V and 5 bases from J, with 14 bases between. The germline CDR1 and CDR2 sequences are ENHRY and SYGVKD. The CDR3 is 16 amino acids.

The chain uses TRBV5-8 and TRBJ1-5; 7 bases are shared with TRBD1. The CDR3 is 16 residues long. V gave up 3 bases and J gave up 2 bases; unmatched junction bases: 8. CDR1 is SGHTS and CDR2 is YDEGEE in the germline V gene. The CDR3 sequence: CASSSTGFLGNQPQHF. In nucleotides, the CDR3 is TGTGCCAGCAGCTCGACAGGGTTTTTGGGCAATCAGCCCCAGCATTTT.

V and J are TRBV5-1 and TRBJ2-5; a weak D match, TRBD2 (5 bases). CDR1 is SGHRS, CDR2 YFSETQ, per germline. V was shortened by 0 bases and J by 5 bases, with 17 bases between the two germline ends. The CDR3 has 16 residues. The CDR3 loop is CASSLAMSRGLETQYF. The CDR3 coding sequence is TGCGCCAGCAGCTTGGCCATGTCCCGAGGGCTTGAGACCCAGTACTTC.

V is TRBV18 and J is TRBJ1-6, with a possible D match to TRBD1 (5 bases). This CDR3 spans 15 amino acids. Trimming pared 2 bases from V and 6 bases from J, leaving 11 bases between. CDR1 and CDR2 (germline): KGHSH, LQKENI. In DNA, the CDR3 is TGTGCCAGCTCACCAGGGGCGGAGTTTAATTCACCCCTCCACTTT. Residues: CASSPGAEFNSPLHF. The complete variable domain, with remaining parts taken from reference TRBV18 and TRBJ1-6, reads NAGVMQNPRHLVRRRGQEARLRCSPMKGHSHVYWYRQLPEEGLKFMVYLQKENIIDESGMPKERFSAEFPKEGPSILRIQQVVRGDSAAYFCASSPGAEFNSPLHFGNGTRLTVT.

The V gene is TRBV4-1, the J gene TRBJ2-5; perhaps TRBD1 as D (6 bases). In germline, CDR1 is MGHRA, CDR2 YSYEKL. The CDR3 extends over 14 amino acids. The ends were cut back, 2 bases at V and 0 bases at J, with 7 bases in the middle. The CDR3: CASSQQGYQETQYF. CDR3 in DNA: TGCGCCAGCAGCCAACAGGGGTACCAAGAGACCCAGTACTTC.

J is TRBJ2-1 and V is TRBV11-2; 8 nucleotides align to TRBD2. This CDR3 contains 15 residues. Germline V gives CDR1 SGHAT, CDR2 FQNNGV. Trimming cost V 4 bases and J 6 bases; bases outside gene matches: 8. The CDR3 is CASSSGGTSINEQFF. The CDR3 nucleotides read TGTGCCAGCAGCTCGGGCGGGACTAGTATCAATGAGCAGTTCTTC.

The chain is built from TRBV29-1 and TRBJ1-2, with TRBD1 identical over 7 bases. Germline CDR1 is SQVTM and CDR2 is ANQGSEA. CDR3 size: 13 residues. Germline trimming cut 7 bases from V and 6 bases from J; bases unmatched to any gene: 11. The CDR3 DNA sequence: TGCAGCGCCGCCGTGCGACAGGGTAATGGCTACACCTTC. This translates into CSAAVRQGNGYTF.

V is TRBV6-5 and J is TRBJ2-7, with D unresolved. The CDR3 totals 11 residues. CDR1 and CDR2 from the germline V gene are MNHEY and SVGAGI. V was cut by 7 bases and J by 0 bases, with 4 bases left in between. CDR3 in amino acids: CASKSSYEQYF. DNA for the CDR3: TGTGCCAGCAAGAGCTCCTACGAGCAGTACTTC.

V gene TRBV15 combines with J gene TRBJ2-2, with TRBD2 as a possible D gene (6 bases). Germline V gives CDR1 LNHNV, CDR2 YYDKDF (reference sequence). Trimming took 2 bases from V and 6 from J, leaving 16 bases between them. The CDR3 runs 16 residues. The chain's CDR3 is CATSRTSGEWAGELFF. DNA of the CDR3: TGTGCCACCAGCAGAACTTCGGGAGAGTGGGCCGGGGAGCTGTTTTTT.

The chain joins TRBV6-5 to TRBJ2-7; TRBD1 might be the D (6 bases). Germline values: CDR1 MNHEY, CDR2 SVGAGI. The V gene lost 5 bases and the J gene lost 5 bases, with 13 bases spanning the gap. The CDR3 loop spans 13 amino acids. CDR3 DNA sequence: TGTGCCAGCAGTAACACAGGGTCCCACGAGCAGTACTTC. Encoded protein: CASSNTGSHEQYF.

This clone occurred once. The rearrangement joins TRBV19 to TRBJ2-2; D possibly corresponds to TRBD2 (5 bases). Per the germline V gene, CDR1 is LNHDA and CDR2 is SQIVND (reference sequence). Trimming shortened V by 3 bases and J by 7 bases, and 9 bases separated the two germline ends. The CDR3 has 13 amino acids. The CDR3 spells CASSIPGVGELFF. In DNA, the CDR3 is TGTGCCAGTAGTATCCCCGGGGTCGGGGAGCTGTTTTTT.

This clone was picked up one time. Here the CDR3 reads CASSPSREFGYTF. The CDR3 DNA follows: TGTGCCAGCTCACCAAGCAGGGAATTTGGCTACACCTTC. The chain carries TRBV18 and TRBJ1-2; possible D gene TRBD1, 5 bases. Germline assignment: CDR1 KGHSH and CDR2 LQKENI. V lost 2 bases and J 7 bases, leaving 11 bases between the germline ends. This CDR3 spans 13 amino acids.

The chain employs TRBV21-1 and TRBJ1-1; the DNA was not used to check the table's D call, TRBD1. TRBV21-1 is annotated as a pseudogene. CDR3 length: 16 amino acids. The CDR3 is CASSARKGAVNTEAFF. DNA for the CDR3: TGTGCCAGCAGCGCAAGAAAGGGGGCGGTGAACACTGAAGCTTTCTTT.

In its sample, this clone was seen a few times. The genes are TRBV6-4 and TRBJ1-6; D is uncertain. The CDR3 length is 14 residues. Germline V gene lookup returns CDR1 MRHNA and CDR2 SNTAGT. V dropped 10 bases and J dropped 2 bases, with 12 bases sitting between them. The CDR3 sequence is CATSGDAYNSPLHF. The CDR3 DNA follows: TGTGCCACCTCCGGGGATGCCTATAATTCACCCCTCCACTTT.

The chain couples TRBV24-1 to TRBJ1-4; D is undetermined. The CDR3 runs 15 residues. Germline-derived CDR1 and CDR2 are KGHDR and SFDVKD. Trimming pared 9 bases from V and 4 bases from J, leaving 17 bases between. The CDR3 reads CATGVRLRGNEKLFF. The CDR3, as DNA: TGTGCCACCGGCGTGAGGCTCCGGGGTAATGAAAAACTGTTTTTT.

The rearrangement links TRBV6-6 to TRBJ2-7; 12 bases match TRBD2. Germline CDR1 is MNHNY and CDR2 is SVGAGI (reference sequence). This CDR3 is 14 amino acids long. The trim removed 6 bases at V and 3 bases at J, leaving 3 bases unmatched. The CDR3 sequence: CASRLAGGNYEQYF. The CDR3 DNA is TGTGCCAGCAGGCTAGCGGGGGGGAACTACGAGCAGTACTTC.

The V and J genes are TRBV6-5 and TRBJ1-1; TRBD1 agrees at 9 bases. The CDR3 totals 15 residues. The germline gives CDR1 MNHEY, CDR2 SVGAGI. Trimming removed 6 bases from V and 1 base from J; junction bases left unmatched: 6. As DNA, the CDR3 is TGTGCCAGCAGAACAGGGGGCGCCGGGAACACTGAAGCTTTCTTT. This codes for CASRTGGAGNTEAFF.

In this sample, this clone turned up once. V usage is TRBV10-3 and J usage is TRBJ2-1, with TRBD1 matching 7 bases. This CDR3 has 13 amino acids. V lost 10 bases, J lost 6 bases, and 9 bases stayed unmatched. From germline, CDR1 is ENHRY and CDR2 SYGVKD. CDR3 sequence: CATFRDSSNEQFF. For the CDR3, the DNA is TGTGCCACTTTCCGGGACAGCTCCAATGAGCAGTTCTTC.

This clone was recorded only once. The chain links TRBV2 to TRBJ1-3; the match to TRBD1 covers 9 bases. This CDR3 is built from 16 residues. Germline CDR1 and CDR2: SNHLY and FYNNEI. V was clipped by 6 bases and J by 1 base; unmatched bases: 7. CDR3 nucleotide sequence: TGTGCCAGCAGGCTACAGGGGGCGCAATCTGGAAACACCATATATTTT. Protein product: CASRLQGAQSGNTIYF. The full variable domain, completed using reference TRBV2 and TRBJ1-3, is EPEVTQTPSHQVTQMGQEVILRCVPISNHLYFYWYRQILGQKVEFLVSFYNNEISEKSEIFDDQFSVERPDGSNFTLKIRSTKLEDSAMYFCASRLQGAQSGNTIYFGEGSWLTVV.

A single count supports this clone. V gene TRBV6-9 combines with J gene TRBJ1-1, with TRBD1 matching over 7 bases. Unmatched junction bases numbered 19, after V lost 2 bases and J lost 1 base. Per the germline V gene, CDR1 is MNHGY and CDR2 is SVAAGI. This CDR3 has 20 amino acids. In DNA, the CDR3 is TGTGCCAGCAGTTATCCTCATCCGAAGGGGGCGAAGAGGTCGAACACTGAAGCTTTCTTT. The encoded protein is CASSYPHPKGAKRSNTEAFF.

The chain combines TRBV25-1 with TRBJ1-6; 8 nucleotides line up with TRBD1. Germline trimming cut 6 bases from V and 9 bases from J; bases unmatched to any gene: 10. The CDR3 length is 15 residues. CDR1 is MGHDK and CDR2 is SYGVNS in the germline V gene. For the CDR3, the DNA is TGTGCCAGCAGGGATAGAGGACAGGGCAGTTCACCCCTCCACTTT. Translating gives CASRDRGQGSSPLHF.

The chain is built from TRBV5-6 and TRBJ1-3; D is undetermined. V dropped 1 base and J dropped 3 bases, with 11 bases sitting between them. CDR1 is SGHDT and CDR2 is YYEEEE in the germline V gene. The CDR3 spans 15 residues. CDR3 in DNA: TGTGCCAGCAGCTTGCGCCAGAATCTTGGAAACACCATATATTTT. Amino acid sequence: CASSLRQNLGNTIYF.

Here the CDR3 reads CASSLGQQVGSEAFF. CDR3 DNA: TGCGCCAGCAGCTTGGGACAGCAAGTCGGTTCTGAAGCTTTCTTT. This chain joins TRBV5-1 and TRBJ1-1; D is perhaps TRBD1 (5 bases). The CDR3 runs 15 residues. Trimming pared 0 bases from V and 6 bases from J, leaving 15 bases between. CDR1 and CDR2 (germline): SGHRS, YFSETQ.

The V call is TRBV6-5, the J call TRBJ1-6; 12 bases agree with TRBD1. This CDR3 spans 15 amino acids. Germline V gives CDR1 MNHEY, CDR2 SVGAGI. The J segment lost 7 bases and the V segment lost 4 bases, leaving 2 bases of the junction unmatched. The CDR3 protein is CASSFGTGGNSPLHF. The CDR3 region has the DNA TGTGCCAGCAGTTTCGGGACAGGGGGCAATTCACCCCTCCACTTT.

V usage is TRBV7-2 and J usage is TRBJ2-5; D remains unclear. V was clipped by 3 bases and J by 1 base, with 9 bases between them. Per germline, CDR1 SGHTA and CDR2 FQGNSA. The CDR3 sequence is 14 residues long. The CDR3 loop reads CASSFRVSQETQYF. In nucleotides, the CDR3 is TGTGCCAGCAGCTTTCGGGTCTCCCAAGAGACCCAGTACTTC.

J is TRBJ1-6 and V is TRBV6-5; D remains ambiguous. The germline V and J ends were trimmed by 0 bases and 9 bases, with 15 bases remaining between them. Germline lookup yields CDR1 MNHEY and CDR2 SVGAGI. The CDR3 runs to 16 residues. The DNA of the CDR3 is TGTGCCAGCAGTTACTCTTACACGGTCGGACTTTCACCCCTCCACTTT. Translating it yields CASSYSYTVGLSPLHF.